These T cell receptor beta chains were read from a single sample in a study of shared clonotypes between healthy human individuals. Sequencing was performed with immunoSEQ multiplex PCR; in TCRdb, only in-frame clones are kept and a portion is missing. The table lists 2.3 million or so clones, 80% to 95% of them singletons. Sequenced input: naive CD4+ T cells from PBMCs. The receptors stem from a man between 18 and 29 years old in good health. Some clones in this sample may be carry-over from other donors' samples. CDR3s include the opening cysteine and the closing phenylalanine or tryptophan. The D gene is left open where the match is weak. The size of a clone is reported for some rows only, either as once, few or many, or as a class for expanded clones.

j_gene,v_gene,abundance,d_gene,CDR3aa,CDR3nt
TRBJ1-1,TRBV7-2,few,-,CASSLRQNTEAFF,TGTGCCAGCAGCTTAAGACAGAACACTGAAGCTTTCTTT
TRBJ2-7,TRBV12-5,-,TRBD1,CASGKGQGSYEQYF,TGTGCTAGTGGTAAAGGACAGGGATCCTACGAGCAGTACTTC
TRBJ2-5,TRBV9,-,TRBD2,CASSVTTSGGQMAQYF,TGTGCCAGCAGCGTCACGACTAGCGGAGGTCAAATGGCCCAGTACTTC
TRBJ2-7,TRBV28,-,TRBD1,CASSVTGGNSYEQYF,TGTGCCAGCAGTGTAACAGGGGGTAACTCCTACGAGCAGTACTTC
TRBJ1-1,TRBV15,-,-,CATSKWNTEAFF,TGTGCCACCAGCAAGTGGAACACTGAAGCTTTCTTT
TRBJ1-5,TRBV7-6,few,-,CASSTSPRDSHQPQHF,TGTGCCAGCAGCACATCCCCCCGCGACAGCCATCAGCCCCAGCATTTT
TRBJ2-1,TRBV10-3,-,-,CATAFGTAGEQFF,TGTGCCACCGCTTTCGGAACCGCAGGGGAGCAGTTCTTC
TRBJ1-2,TRBV6-5,-,-,CASSYPGNYGYTF,TGTGCCAGCAGTTACCCCGGGAACTATGGCTACACCTTC
TRBJ1-2,TRBV15,-,-,CATSREPGENGYTF,TGTGCCACCAGCAGAGAGCCAGGGGAGAATGGCTACACCTTC
TRBJ2-1,TRBV19,-,-,CASRLYGGSYNEQFF,TGTGCCAGTAGGCTGTACGGGGGATCCTACAATGAGCAGTTCTTC
TRBJ2-2,TRBV7-2,-,TRBD1,CASSLRDRRADTGELFF,TGTGCCAGCAGCCTACGGGACAGACGTGCGGACACCGGGGAGCTGTTTTTT
TRBJ1-4,TRBV5-1,-,TRBD1,CASSPTGEGEKLFF,TGCGCCAGCAGCCCGACAGGGGAGGGTGAAAAACTGTTTTTT
TRBJ1-2,TRBV18,-,-,CASSPVRDGRGYTF,TGTGCCAGCTCACCAGTACGGGACGGCCGGGGCTACACCTTC
TRBJ2-7,TRBV10-3,-,-,CAISESKQGVWYEQYF,TGTGCCATCAGTGAGTCGAAACAGGGAGTTTGGTACGAGCAGTACTTC
TRBJ2-7,TRBV12-2,-,-,CASRHSTRDRGREASYEQYF,TGTGCAAGTCGCCACTCCACCCGGGACAGGGGGCGCGAGGCGTCCTACGAGCAGTACTTC
TRBJ2-7,TRBV9,-,TRBD1,CASSPGGQGNIYEQYF,TGTGCCAGCAGCCCCGGCGGACAGGGAAATATCTACGAGCAGTACTTC
TRBJ2-3,TRBV10-2,-,-,CASRRPGRNTDTQYF,TGCGCCAGCCGCCGTCCCGGGCGAAACACAGATACGCAGTATTTT
TRBJ1-1,TRBV15,once,-,CATSRDASGGAFF,TGTGCCACCAGCAGAGATGCATCGGGGGGAGCTTTCTTT
TRBJ2-2,TRBV5-1,once,TRBD1,CASSVDRGGTGELFF,TGCGCCAGCAGCGTGGACAGGGGAGGGACCGGGGAGCTGTTTTTT
TRBJ1-5,TRBV7-2,-,-,CASSFSGDSNQPQHF,TGTGCCAGCAGCTTCAGTGGGGATAGCAATCAGCCCCAGCATTTT
TRBJ1-5,TRBV6-5,-,-,CASSFARNQPQHF,TGTGCCAGCAGTTTCGCCCGAAATCAGCCCCAGCATTTT
TRBJ1-1,TRBV7-9,few,-,CASSLRTGNTEAFF,TGTGCCAGCAGCTTACGGACGGGGAACACTGAAGCTTTCTTT
TRBJ2-7,TRBV19,once,-,CASSIQGGGEQYF,TGTGCCAGTAGTATCCAGGGGGGTGGTGAGCAGTACTTC
TRBJ2-2,TRBV30,-,-,CAWSKGNTGELFF,TGTGCCTGGAGTAAAGGGAACACCGGGGAGCTGTTTTTT
TRBJ2-3,TRBV27,once,TRBD2,CASSPTSGRPGDTQYF,TGTGCCAGCAGTCCAACTAGCGGGAGGCCGGGAGATACGCAGTATTTT
TRBJ1-4,TRBV7-9,-,-,CASSPGGTNEKLFF,TGTGCCAGCAGTCCGGGGGGAACTAATGAAAAACTGTTTTTT
TRBJ1-1,TRBV21-1,once,-,CASSMTNGGWWEAFF,TGTGCCAGCAGCATGACGAATGGGGGGTGGTGGGAAGCTTTCTTT
TRBJ2-7,TRBV5-1,-,-,CASSLAGRDTYEQYF,TGCGCCAGCAGCTTGGCGGGGCGGGATACCTACGAGCAGTACTTC
TRBJ2-1,TRBV7-9,-,TRBD1,CASSLAQGQKQFF,TGTGCCAGCAGCTTAGCGCAGGGACAGAAGCAGTTCTTC